A single sample gave rise to the 32 T cell receptor beta chains below, sequenced in a study of blood T cell repertoires in COVID-19. Produced via immunoSEQ multiplex PCR; TCRdb's table is partial and in-frame only. The sample lists some 48,000 clones, 75% to 90% seen once, with approximately 14% in the top ten. Material: peripheral blood. Source of these receptors: a human donor with acute or convalescent COVID-19. The donor label of this sample is uncertain.

The chain couples TRBV13 to TRBJ2-7, with 7 bases that match TRBD2. Trimming at V came to 2 bases and at J to 5 bases, leaving 9 bases not matched to a gene. Germline CDR1 is PRHDT and CDR2 is FYEKMQ (reference sequence). The length of the CDR3 is 15 residues. The chain's CDR3 is CASSLRSGIRDEQYF. CDR3 coding DNA: TGTGCCAGCAGCTTAAGGAGCGGGATCAGGGACGAGCAGTACTTC.

V usage is TRBV21-1 and J usage is TRBJ1-2; the D segment call TRBD1 is taken from the table without a DNA check. TRBV21-1 is deemed a pseudogene. The CDR3 has 15 residues. The DNA of the CDR3 is TGTGCCAGCAACCTACCGCAGGGTGGGAAGAATGGCTACACCTTC. This codes for CASNLPQGGKNGYTF.

The rearrangement uses TRBV12-3 or TRBV12-4 and TRBJ1-1, with a tentative D call TRBD1 (5 bases). CDR3 length: 13 amino acids. V gave up 0 bases and J gave up 3 bases, with 5 bases separating them. In DNA, the CDR3 is TGTGCCAGCAGTTTAGCAGGGGACACTGAAGCTTTCTTT. As protein: CASSLAGDTEAFF.

This clone was picked up one time. The chain has TRBV18 and TRBJ1-1; 10 bases line up with TRBD1. Germline-derived CDR1 and CDR2 are KGHSH and LQKENI. Trimming at V came to 6 bases and at J to 6 bases, leaving 13 bases not matched to a gene. The CDR3 is made up of 16 amino acids. DNA for the CDR3: TGTGCCAGCTCCGTTCGTGGATCCGGGACAGGGGCTGAAGCTTTCTTT. As protein: CASSVRGSGTGAEAFF.

This clone was picked up a small number of times. This sequence joins TRBV28 and TRBJ1-6, with D possibly being TRBD1 (5 bases). Germline V CDR1 and CDR2: MDHEN, SYDVKM. The CDR3 runs 16 residues. Trimming took off 6 bases at V and 2 bases at J, with 14 bases between the two ends. CDR3 in amino acids: CASSSGFGTYNSPLHF. The DNA of the CDR3 is TGTGCCAGCAGCTCAGGGTTTGGGACCTATAATTCACCCCTCCACTTT.

V gene TRBV5-1 combines with J gene TRBJ1-1; 10 bases agree with TRBD1. The germline V gene encodes CDR1 SGHRS and CDR2 YFSETQ. Germline trimming cut 3 bases from V and 1 base from J; bases unmatched to any gene: 0. This CDR3 has 14 amino acids. Written as DNA, the CDR3 is TGCGCCAGCAGCTGGACAGGGGGGAACACTGAAGCTTTCTTT. Protein product: CASSWTGGNTEAFF.

This chain connects TRBV7-6 to TRBJ2-1; TRBD2 aligns across 9 bases. The CDR3 runs 15 residues. Germline assignment: CDR1 SGHVS and CDR2 FNYEAQ. The junction had 7 bases not matched to a gene; V was cut back by 4 bases and J by 6 bases. The DNA for the CDR3 is TGTGCCAGCAGCTATAGCGGGAGCCTTTCCAATGAGCAGTTCTTC. This gives the protein CASSYSGSLSNEQFF.

The rearrangement links TRBV5-1 to TRBJ1-6; TRBD1 agrees at 8 bases. Germline V gene data show CDR1 as SGHRS and CDR2 as YFSETQ. V lost 0 bases, J lost 7 bases, and 3 bases stayed unmatched. The CDR3 sequence is 15 residues long. CDR3 nucleotide sequence: TGCGCCAGCAGCTTGGCCAGGGGGCTGAATTCACCCCTCCACTTT. It specifies CASSLARGLNSPLHF.

The chain uses TRBV10-1 and TRBJ2-1; 8 nucleotides align to TRBD2. The V gene end was trimmed by 5 bases and the J gene end by 16 bases; junction bases not matched to a gene: 13. The CDR3 sequence is 13 residues long. Germline CDR1 and CDR2: WNHNN and SYGVQD (reference sequence). CDR3: CASSMGPGTSEFF. CDR3 DNA sequence: TGCGCCAGCAGTATGGGTCCCGGGACTAGTGAATTCTTC.

The chain couples TRBV27 to TRBJ1-5; 7 bases agree with TRBD1. V was clipped by 5 bases and J by 6 bases; unmatched bases: 7. CDR3 size: 14 residues. Germline values: CDR1 MNHEY, CDR2 SMNVEV (reference sequence). DNA of the CDR3: TGTGCCAGCAGTCCTCAGGGGGGTGGTCAGCCCCAGCATTTT. Translating gives CASSPQGGGQPQHF.

The V and J genes are TRBV7-3 and TRBJ2-1, with 10 bases lining up with TRBD2. Germline V gene sequence: CDR1 SGHTA, CDR2 FQGTGA. This CDR3 region has 15 residues. V shed 6 bases and J 7 bases; nucleotides not matched to a gene: 9. CDR3 protein: CASRGIAGGTNEQFF. CDR3 in DNA: TGTGCCAGCAGGGGAATAGCGGGAGGAACGAATGAGCAGTTCTTC.

V gene TRBV11-1 combines with J gene TRBJ1-4, with TRBD1 matching 11 bases. This CDR3 region has 13 residues. Germline V gene data show CDR1 as SGHAT and CDR2 as FQDESV (reference sequence). The V gene end was trimmed by 4 bases and the J gene end by 8 bases; junction bases not matched to a gene: 0. As DNA, the CDR3 is TGTGCCAGCAGCTGGACAGGGGGCGAAAAACTGTTTTTT. It yields the protein CASSWTGGEKLFF.

The chain joins TRBV10-3 to TRBJ2-1; TRBD1 agrees at 7 bases. Looked up from germline, CDR1 is ENHRY and CDR2 is SYGVKD. J lost 2 bases, V lost 2 bases, and 3 bases had no gene match. The CDR3 consists of 15 residues. DNA of the CDR3: TGTGCCATCAGTGAGGACAGGGATCCCTACAATGAGCAGTTCTTC. Translating gives CAISEDRDPYNEQFF.

The chain links TRBV13 to TRBJ1-1, with 7 positions matching TRBD1. Germline loops: CDR1 PRHDT, CDR2 FYEKMQ (reference sequence). After removal of 5 bases from V and 0 bases from J, the junction contained 3 bases not matched to a gene. CDR3 length: 14 residues. The CDR3 nucleotides are TGTGCCAGCAGCACTCAGGGGGTGAACACTGAAGCTTTCTTT. Translating it yields CASSTQGVNTEAFF.

The genes are TRBV10-3 and TRBJ2-3; 10 nucleotides align to TRBD2. The V gene end was trimmed by 6 bases and the J gene end by 0 bases; junction bases not matched to a gene: 12. This CDR3 region has 18 residues. Germline V gene data show CDR1 as ENHRY and CDR2 as SYGVKD. CDR3 amino acids: CAIRSGGASSKSTDTQYF. CDR3 coding DNA: TGTGCCATCAGGAGCGGGGGGGCCAGTTCTAAGAGCACAGATACGCAGTATTTT.

This chain uses TRBV6-1 with TRBJ2-7, with D unclear. Germline CDR1 MNHNS, CDR2 SASEGT. The CDR3 is made up of 14 amino acids. Deletions cut 1 base from V and 3 bases from J, with 10 bases between. CDR3 amino acids: CASSEVARRYEQYF. CDR3 in DNA: TGTGCCAGCAGTGAAGTTGCCAGGCGCTACGAGCAGTACTTC.

This chain links TRBV5-5 with TRBJ2-7; TRBD2 is a possible D gene (6 bases). V dropped 4 bases and J dropped 3 bases, with 20 bases sitting between them. The CDR3 is made up of 16 amino acids. Per the germline V gene, CDR1 is SGHKS and CDR2 is YYEKEE (reference sequence). As DNA, the CDR3 is TGTGCCAGCAGCCCCCTTGGAGGGGTGGTCCGCTACGAGCAGTACTTC. Its translation is CASSPLGGVVRYEQYF.

The chain combines TRBV6-5 with TRBJ1-1; D is possibly TRBD1 (5 bases). V was trimmed by 0 bases and J by 5 bases, leaving 13 bases between them. The CDR3 totals 15 residues. Germline loops: CDR1 MNHEY, CDR2 SVGAGI. Written as DNA, the CDR3 is TGTGCCAGCAGTTACTCTTACGGGGGAGAGACTGAAGCTTTCTTT. Encoded protein: CASSYSYGGETEAFF.

The gene calls are TRBV30 and TRBJ2-7; TRBD1 aligns across 7 bases. Germline V gene lookup returns CDR1 GTSNPN and CDR2 SVGIG (reference sequence). The CDR3 consists of 14 residues. V gave up 6 bases and J gave up 3 bases; unmatched junction bases: 11. In nucleotides, the CDR3 is TGTGCCTGTCGTCGGGACAGAAGGAGCTACGAGCAGTACTTC. This translates into CACRRDRRSYEQYF.

The genes are TRBV6-2 or TRBV6-3 and TRBJ2-7; tentatively, D is TRBD2 (5 bases). The CDR3 sequence is 13 residues long. The germline CDR1 and CDR2 sequences are MNHEY and SVGEGT. V lost 2 bases and J 4 bases, leaving 9 bases between the germline ends. This CDR3 is CASSYGGTYEQYF. The CDR3 DNA reads TGTGCCAGCAGTTACGGAGGAACGTACGAGCAGTACTTC.

In this sample, this clone turned up a few times. The chain carries TRBV30 and TRBJ2-7; 10 positions agree with TRBD1. With 5 bases clipped from V and 2 bases from J, the junction kept 3 bases outside the gene matches. The CDR3 length is 13 residues. The V gene's germline CDR1 is GTSNPN and CDR2 SVGIG (reference sequence). CDR3 DNA: TGTGCCTGGTCCGGGACAGGGGCCTACGAGCAGTACTTC. It encodes CAWSGTGAYEQYF. The full variable domain, its missing parts supplied by reference TRBV30 and TRBJ2-7, is SQTIHQWPATLVQPVGSPLSLECTVEGTSNPNLYWYRQAAGRGLQLLFYSVGIGQISSEVPQNLSASRPQDRQFILSSKKLLLSDSGFYLCAWSGTGAYEQYFGPGTRLTVT.

The rearrangement joins TRBV11-2 to TRBJ2-2; D is undetermined. V was cut by 3 bases and J by 4 bases, with 6 bases left in between. The CDR3 loop spans 13 amino acids. Germline V lookup: CDR1 SGHAT, CDR2 FQNNGV. In DNA, the CDR3 is TGTGCCAGCAGCTTGATCGGCACCGGGGAGCTGTTTTTT. The encoded protein is CASSLIGTGELFF.

The chain employs TRBV3-1 (or the pseudogene TRBV3-2) and TRBJ1-1, with a weak D call TRBD1 (5 bases). Germline lookup yields CDR1 LGHDT and CDR2 YNNKEL (reference sequence). V was trimmed by 1 base and J by 5 bases, leaving 14 bases between them. This CDR3 spans 15 amino acids. The CDR3 here is CASSQARGRSTEAFF. The CDR3 DNA follows: TGTGCCAGCAGCCAAGCCCGGGGGAGGAGTACTGAAGCTTTCTTT.

J is TRBJ1-4 and V is TRBV5-6; 9 bases line up with TRBD1. The germline gives CDR1 SGHDT, CDR2 YYEEEE. Trimming cost V 4 bases and J 8 bases; bases outside gene matches: 9. The CDR3 spans 15 residues. As DNA, the CDR3 is TGTGCCAGCAGCCCGGACAGGGGTAGCGGGGAAAAACTGTTTTTT. Translation: CASSPDRGSGEKLFF.

J is TRBJ2-5 and V is TRBV5-1; 7 bases agree with TRBD2. V lost 0 bases to trimming and J lost 1 base; unmatched junction nucleotides: 0. This CDR3 comprises 14 residues. Per the germline V gene, CDR1 is SGHRS and CDR2 is YFSETQ. CDR3 nucleotides: TGCGCCAGCAGCTTGGGCGGGAGCCAAGAGACCCAGTACTTC. This sequence encodes CASSLGGSQETQYF.

The genes are TRBV19 and TRBJ2-2; D gene unclear. CDR1 and CDR2 from the germline V gene are LNHDA and SQIVND (reference sequence). Trimming took 6 bases from V and 2 from J, leaving 7 bases between them. The CDR3 is made up of 13 amino acids. CDR3 DNA sequence: TGTGCCAGTAGGCCAGGTAACACCGGGGAGCTGTTTTTT. Protein sequence: CASRPGNTGELFF. Filled out from reference TRBV19 and TRBJ2-2, the complete variable domain reads DGGITQSPKYLFRKEGQNVTLSCEQNLNHDAMYWYRQDPGQGLRLIYYSQIVNDFQKGDIAEGYSVSREKKESFPLTVTSAQKNPTAFYLCASRPGNTGELFFGEGSRLTVL.

The chain is built from TRBV6-2 or TRBV6-3 and TRBJ2-5; D call uncertain. Per germline, CDR1 MNHEY and CDR2 SVGEGT. The V gene lost 0 bases and the J gene lost 7 bases, with 12 bases spanning the gap. CDR3 length: 14 residues. This CDR3 is CASSYSPLGVTQYF. Here the CDR3 DNA reads TGTGCCAGCAGTTACTCGCCCCTCGGTGTGACCCAGTACTTC.

The chain is built from TRBV29-1 and TRBJ1-1; 9 positions agree with TRBD1. J gave up 4 bases and V 4 bases, and 13 bases lay outside the gene matches. The CDR3 extends over 16 amino acids. The germline CDR1 and CDR2 sequences are SQVTM and ANQGSEA. In nucleotides, the CDR3 is TGCAGCGTTGCCGGACAGGGGATACTAGGGGGCACTGAAGCTTTCTTT. Encoded protein: CSVAGQGILGGTEAFF.

Comments on this clone: One junction end disagrees with the germline gene, perhaps due to a read error. Here the CDR3 reads CASSLGTGRDTDTQYF. CDR3 bases: TGTGCTAGCAGCTTAGGGACAGGTAGAGACACAGATACGCAGTATTTT. This chain connects TRBV7-7 to TRBJ2-3, with 8 bases matching TRBD1. The CDR3 length is 16 residues. Germline CDR1 and CDR2: SSHAT and FNYEAQ (reference sequence).

The V and J genes are TRBV6-6 and TRBJ1-2, with D unclear. This CDR3 comprises 14 residues. Looked up from germline, CDR1 is MNHNY and CDR2 is SVGAGI (reference sequence). The ends were cut back, 6 bases at V and 3 bases at J, with 14 bases in the middle. CDR3 in DNA: TGTGCCAGCAGAAAGACGGGATCGGACTATGGCTACACCTTC. Translated: CASRKTGSDYGYTF.

The chain carries TRBV2 and TRBJ2-3; a weak D match, TRBD2 (5 bases). V lost 1 base, J lost 6 bases, and 14 bases lay in between. CDR1 is SNHLY and CDR2 is FYNNEI in the germline V gene. CDR3 length: 15 amino acids. This chain's CDR3 is CASSEGGSPWDTQYF. DNA for the CDR3: TGTGCCAGCAGTGAAGGAGGGTCCCCTTGGGATACGCAGTATTTT.

Written as DNA, the CDR3 is TGCAGCGTTGCCAATGGTGTCACTCCTAACTATGGCTACACCTTC. Protein sequence: CSVANGVTPNYGYTF. This chain uses TRBV29-1 with TRBJ1-2; no clear D gene. The CDR3 covers 15 residues. CDR1 is SQVTM and CDR2 is ANQGSEA in the germline V gene. The germline V and J ends were trimmed by 4 bases and 0 bases, with 15 bases remaining between them. Full variable domain (remainder filled in from reference TRBV29-1 and TRBJ1-2): SAVISQKPSRDICQRGTSLTIQCQVDSQVTMMFWYRQQPGQSLTLIATANQGSEATYESGFVIDKFPISRPNLTFSTLTVSNMSPEDSSIYLCSVANGVTPNYGYTFGSGTRLTVV.